This TCR beta chain was sequenced in a study of cytomegalovirus exposure and HLA in healthy donors. General study findings and limits: Presence/absence analyses assumed roughly uniform sequencing depth across donors. Segments of the TCR beta V type were, in most cases, productive about 87% or about 30% of the time in an earlier analysis.

For this clone: Its antigen is undetermined.

PCR amplification relied on 60 Vbeta primers (plus 13 Jbeta primers). Here immunoSEQ multiplex PCR was the method, and the copy in TCRdb shows in-frame clones only, minus some. The sample gives more than 150,000 clones, around 80% of which show up once; about 1.5% is in the top ten. The CDR3 runs to 14 residues. The trim removed 10 bases at V and 0 bases at J, leaving 6 bases unmatched. Germline V gives CDR1 MNHNS, CDR2 SASEGT. Source material: PBMCs. This TCR came from a man aged 18 to 35 in good health and CMV-seronegative. The genes are TRBV6-1 and TRBJ1-3, with TRBD1 matching over 7 bases. As DNA, the CDR3 is TGTGCCACGACGACAGGGAGCTCTGGAAACACCATATATTTT. Amino acid sequence: CATTTGSSGNTIYF.